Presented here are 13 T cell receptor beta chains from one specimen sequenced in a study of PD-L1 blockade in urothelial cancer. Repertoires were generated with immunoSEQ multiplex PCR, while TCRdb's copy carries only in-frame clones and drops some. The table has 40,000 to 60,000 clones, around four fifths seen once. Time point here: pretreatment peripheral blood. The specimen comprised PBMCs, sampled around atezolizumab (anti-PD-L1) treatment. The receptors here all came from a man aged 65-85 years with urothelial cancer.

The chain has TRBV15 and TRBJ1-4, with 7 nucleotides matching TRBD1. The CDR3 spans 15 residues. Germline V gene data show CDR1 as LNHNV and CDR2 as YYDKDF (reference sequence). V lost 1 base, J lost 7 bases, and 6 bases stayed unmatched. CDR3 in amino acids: CATSRVRQGGEKLFF. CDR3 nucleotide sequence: TGTGCCACCAGCAGAGTGCGTCAGGGGGGTGAAAAACTGTTTTTT.

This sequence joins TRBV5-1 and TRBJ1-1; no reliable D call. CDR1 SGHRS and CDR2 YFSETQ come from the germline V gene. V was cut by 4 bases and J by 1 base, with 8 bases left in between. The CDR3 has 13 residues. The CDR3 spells CASSAEKNTEAFF. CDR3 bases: TGCGCCAGCAGCGCTGAGAAGAACACTGAAGCTTTCTTT.

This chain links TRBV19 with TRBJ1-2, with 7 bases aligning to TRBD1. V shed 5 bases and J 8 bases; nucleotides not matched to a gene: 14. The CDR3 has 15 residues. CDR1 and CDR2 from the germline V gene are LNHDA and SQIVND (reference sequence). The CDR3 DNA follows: TGTGCCAGTAGTGTTGACAGGGCTAAGGGGAACGGCTACACCTTC. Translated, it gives CASSVDRAKGNGYTF.

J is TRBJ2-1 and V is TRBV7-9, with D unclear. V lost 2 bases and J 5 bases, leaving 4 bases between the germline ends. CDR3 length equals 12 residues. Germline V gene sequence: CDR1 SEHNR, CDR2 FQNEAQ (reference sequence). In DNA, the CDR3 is TGTGCCAGCAGCTTAACAAACAATGAGCAGTTCTTC. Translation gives CASSLTNNEQFF.

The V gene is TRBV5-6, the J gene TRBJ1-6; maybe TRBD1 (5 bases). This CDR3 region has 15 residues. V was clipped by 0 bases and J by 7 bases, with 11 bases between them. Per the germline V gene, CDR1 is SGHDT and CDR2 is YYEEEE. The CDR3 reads CASSLGTGSNSPLHF. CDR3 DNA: TGTGCCAGCAGCTTGGGAACAGGTTCGAATTCACCCCTCCACTTT.

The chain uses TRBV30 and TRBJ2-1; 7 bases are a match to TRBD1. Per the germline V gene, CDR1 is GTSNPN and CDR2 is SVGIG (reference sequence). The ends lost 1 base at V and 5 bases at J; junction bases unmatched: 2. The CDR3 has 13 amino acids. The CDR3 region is CAWSAGTDNEQFF. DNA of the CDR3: TGTGCCTGGAGTGCCGGGACAGACAATGAGCAGTTCTTC.

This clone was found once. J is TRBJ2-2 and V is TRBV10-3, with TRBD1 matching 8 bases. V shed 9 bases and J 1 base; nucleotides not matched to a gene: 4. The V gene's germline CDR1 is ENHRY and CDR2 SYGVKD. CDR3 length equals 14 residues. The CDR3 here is CAMAGTGNTGELFF. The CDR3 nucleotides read TGTGCCATGGCTGGGACAGGGAACACCGGGGAGCTGTTTTTT.

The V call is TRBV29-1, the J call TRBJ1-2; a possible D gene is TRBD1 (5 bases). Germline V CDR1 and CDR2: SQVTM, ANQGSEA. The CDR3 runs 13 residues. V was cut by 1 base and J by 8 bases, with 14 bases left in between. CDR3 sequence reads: CSVEGLSGDGYTF. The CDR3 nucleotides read TGCAGCGTTGAAGGTCTGTCGGGGGACGGCTACACCTTC.

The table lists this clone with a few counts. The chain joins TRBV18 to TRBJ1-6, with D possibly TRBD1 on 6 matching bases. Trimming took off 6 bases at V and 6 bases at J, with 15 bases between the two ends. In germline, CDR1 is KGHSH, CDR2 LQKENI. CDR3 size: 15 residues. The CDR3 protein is CASSLGQRSNSPLHF. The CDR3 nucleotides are TGTGCCAGCTCGCTCGGACAGAGATCTAATTCACCCCTCCACTTT.

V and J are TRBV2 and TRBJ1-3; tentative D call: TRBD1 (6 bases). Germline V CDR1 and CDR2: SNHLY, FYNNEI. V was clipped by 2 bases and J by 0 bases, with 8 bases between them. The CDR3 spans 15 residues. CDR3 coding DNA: TGTGCCAGCAGTGAAAACAGGGACTCTGGAAACACCATATATTTT. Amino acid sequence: CASSENRDSGNTIYF.

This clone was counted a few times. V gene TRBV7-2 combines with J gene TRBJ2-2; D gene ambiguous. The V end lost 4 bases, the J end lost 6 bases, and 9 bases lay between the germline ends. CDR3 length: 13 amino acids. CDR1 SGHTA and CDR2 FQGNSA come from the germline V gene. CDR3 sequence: CASSSTMAGELFF. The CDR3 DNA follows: TGTGCCAGCAGCTCAACAATGGCCGGGGAGCTGTTTTTT.

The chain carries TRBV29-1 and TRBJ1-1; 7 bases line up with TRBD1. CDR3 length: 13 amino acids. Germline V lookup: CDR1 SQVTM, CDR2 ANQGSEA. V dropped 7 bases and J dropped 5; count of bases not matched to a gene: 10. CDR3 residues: CSGRTGVATEAFF. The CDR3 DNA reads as TGCAGCGGGCGCACAGGGGTAGCAACTGAAGCTTTCTTT.

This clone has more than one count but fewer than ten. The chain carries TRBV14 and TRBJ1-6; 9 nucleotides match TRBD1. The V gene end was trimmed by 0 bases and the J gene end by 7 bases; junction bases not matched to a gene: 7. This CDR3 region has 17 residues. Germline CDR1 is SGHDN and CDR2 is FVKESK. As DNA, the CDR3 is TGTGCCAGCAGCCAAGAATACGGGACAGGGAGCAATTCACCCCTCCACTTT. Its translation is CASSQEYGTGSNSPLHF. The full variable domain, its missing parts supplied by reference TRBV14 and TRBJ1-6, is EAGVTQFPSHSVIEKGQTVTLRCDPISGHDNLYWYRRVMGKEIKFLLHFVKESKQDESGMPNNRFLAERTGGTYSTLKVQPAELEDSGVYFCASSQEYGTGSNSPLHFGNGTRLTVT.